This TCR beta chain stems from a study of beta chain features in type 1 diabetes. Markers CD45RO/CCR7/CD25/CD127/CD95/CD27 served to sort CD4+ naive, central memory, regulatory and stem cell-like memory cells. Sorted populations were all over 95% pure. The CDR3 runs to 19 residues. With 0 bases clipped from V and 0 bases from J, the junction kept 5 bases outside the gene matches. From germline, CDR1 is MNHGY and CDR2 SAAAGT. TCRB transcripts that were expressed got sequenced, as all of the isolated RNA had been reverse transcribed. Naive, central memory and regulatory T cell samples yielded around 3.6 million reads on average. Clones were read by immunoSEQ multiplex PCR, and TCRdb kept only the in-frame ones, dropping some. The sample lists hundreds of thousands of clones; around 15% were seen once.

This receptor was obtained from a man aged 18 to 30 in good health. The rearrangement uses TRBV6-8 and TRBJ2-2; 12 bases match TRBD1. Material for sequencing was naive CD4+ T cells from blood. The CDR3 DNA reads as TGTGCCAGCAGTTACTCGGGACAGGGGGCAGCGACGAACACCGGGGAGCTGTTTTTT. Translating gives CASSYSGQGAATNTGELFF.